The 11 T cell receptor beta chains below all came from one sample that was sequenced in a study of blood T cells in healthy people across ages. The second PCR ran about 6 to 12 cycles with a sample-barcoded 5' primer and J-beta primers. Using its own MiXCR run on the 5' RACE reads, TCRdb lists one record per CDR3 protein. This sample carries about 830,000 distinct CDR3 sequences, under 80% of them seen once, and the ten largest clones take around a quarter. The sample comprised blood. These receptors were taken from a man under 40 in good health.

The CDR3 sequence: CASSYSRVENSPLHF. The DNA for the CDR3 is TGTGCCAGCAGTTACTCACGGGTCGAGAATTCACCCCTCCACTTT. This chain joins TRBV6-6 and TRBJ1-6; D is undetermined. V lost 0 bases to trimming and J lost 7 bases, with 10 bases between them. The CDR3 is 15 residues long. Germline V gene sequence: CDR1 MNHNY, CDR2 SVGAGI (reference sequence).

The rearrangement links TRBV27 to TRBJ2-3, with unresolved D. Germline V lookup: CDR1 MNHEY, CDR2 SMNVEV (reference sequence). With 5 bases removed from V and 5 bases from J, the gap between germline ends came to 8 bases. The CDR3 is made up of 12 amino acids. DNA for the CDR3: TGTGCCAGCAGTGACCCTGGAGATACGCAGTATTTT. It encodes CASSDPGDTQYF.

This chain uses TRBV10-3 with TRBJ2-1, with 11 bases aligning to TRBD2. There are 16 residues in the CDR3. The junction had 14 bases not matched to a gene; V was cut back by 6 bases and J by 10 bases. The germline CDR1 and CDR2 sequences are ENHRY and SYGVKD. CDR3 sequence: CAIRGLAGGPVMEQFF. The CDR3 DNA sequence: TGTGCCATCAGGGGCCTAGCGGGGGGCCCGGTCATGGAGCAGTTCTTC.

The V and J genes are TRBV4-2 and TRBJ1-1; the D is unclear. This CDR3 region has 15 residues. The V end lost 0 bases, the J end lost 3 bases, and 11 bases lay between the germline ends. The V gene's germline CDR1 is LGHNA and CDR2 YNFKEQ. This CDR3 reads CASSQERDVDTEAFF. The CDR3 coding sequence is TGTGCCAGCAGCCAAGAGAGGGATGTGGACACTGAAGCTTTCTTT.

The chain has TRBV7-8 and TRBJ1-4; the D is unclear. This CDR3 has 14 amino acids. Germline CDR1 and CDR2: SGHVS and FQNEAQ. Trimming took 5 bases from V and 0 from J, leaving 7 bases between them. Here the CDR3 reads CASSPQTTNEKLFF. CDR3 DNA: TGTGCCAGCAGCCCACAGACAACTAATGAAAAACTGTTTTTT.

The chain combines TRBV15 with TRBJ2-1; 9 positions match TRBD1. The germline CDR1 and CDR2 sequences are LNHNV and YYDKDF (reference sequence). The CDR3 has 16 amino acids. The junction had 10 bases not matched to a gene; V was cut back by 6 bases and J by 4 bases. The CDR3 spells CATRGQGVLSYNEQFF. DNA of the CDR3: TGTGCCACCAGGGGACAGGGAGTTCTCTCTTACAATGAGCAGTTCTTC.

This clonotype appeared a few times. The chain carries TRBV6-2 or TRBV6-3 and TRBJ1-2; D not certain. CDR3 length equals 12 residues. The V gene lost 7 bases and the J gene lost 7 bases, with 13 bases spanning the gap. Germline V lookup: CDR1 MNHEY, CDR2 SVGEGT. CDR3 sequence (DNA): TGTGCCAGCACCTACCCGGGTCCTGGCTACACCTTC. It yields the protein CASTYPGPGYTF.

The chain links TRBV5-1 to TRBJ2-5, with 11 bases identical to TRBD1. The CDR3 runs 15 residues. CDR1 SGHRS and CDR2 YFSETQ come from the germline V gene. The junction had 4 bases not matched to a gene; V was cut back by 2 bases and J by 4 bases. CDR3 DNA: TGCGCCAGCAGCTTTGGACAGGGGGCCCGAGAGACCCAGTACTTC. It translates to CASSFGQGARETQYF.

This clonotype was observed many times. The chain employs TRBV6-5 and TRBJ2-1; D unresolved. Looked up from germline, CDR1 is MNHEY and CDR2 is SVGAGI. This CDR3 has 14 residues. The ends were cut back, 5 bases at V and 0 bases at J, with 8 bases in the middle. The CDR3 loop reads CASSPTSSYNEQFF. For the CDR3, the DNA is TGTGCCAGCAGTCCGACATCCTCCTACAATGAGCAGTTCTTC.

The chain links TRBV3-1 to TRBJ2-7; TRBD2 might be the D (5 bases). V lost 0 bases to trimming and J lost 3 bases, with 9 bases between them. The CDR3 is made up of 14 amino acids. Per the germline V gene, CDR1 is LGHDT and CDR2 is YNNKEL (reference sequence). CDR3 coding DNA: TGTGCCAGCAGCCAAGATCCGGACTTCTACGAGCAGTACTTC. Residues: CASSQDPDFYEQYF.

The chain is built from TRBV28 and TRBJ2-5; 9 bases map to TRBD2. The DNA matches TRBJ2-7 better at its end, which makes the J call doubtful. CDR1 and CDR2 from the germline V gene are MDHEN and SYDVKM. The CDR3 runs to 14 residues. CDR3 sequence: CASSLRLADPEQYF. DNA of the CDR3: TGTGCCAGCAGTTTAAGACTAGCGGATCCCGAGCAGTACTTC.